A selection of T cell receptor beta chains follows, all from one sample in a study of technical replicates of blood from a few donors. Assay used: immunoSEQ multiplex PCR; TCRdb lists only in-frame clones, some missing. This sample has about 53,000 clones; around 83% occur once, and the top ten carry 5% to 6%. Material: PBMCs. These receptor sequences come from a human donor in good health. Some clones in this sample may be carry-over from other donors' samples. The CDR3 runs from the conserved cysteine through the conserved F or W. D genes are given only for firm matches. Size is stated for part of the rows, as once, few or many counts, or as a class when the clone is expanded.

v_gene,abundance,j_gene,d_gene,CDR3aa,CDR3nt
TRBV7-3,few,TRBJ1-1,NA,CASSPQPGTEAFF,TGTGCCAGCAGCCCCCAACCGGGCACTGAAGCTTTCTTT
TRBV7-2,NA,TRBJ1-1,NA,CASSPGPSDTEAFF,TGTGCCAGCAGCCCCGGGCCTAGCGACACTGAAGCTTTCTTT
TRBV27,NA,TRBJ2-7,NA,CASSFGHYYEQYF,TGTGCCAGCAGTTTTGGTCACTACTACGAGCAGTACTTC
TRBV5-1,NA,TRBJ2-7,TRBD1,CASSAGGTGDHEQYF,TGCGCCAGCAGCGCCGGTGGGACAGGGGACCACGAGCAGTACTTC
TRBV9,NA,TRBJ1-2,NA,CASRGGNNYGYTF,TGTGCCAGCAGGGGAGGGAATAATTATGGCTACACCTTC
TRBV21-1,NA,TRBJ2-7,NA,CASSKDGTSYYEQYF,TGTGCCAGCAGCAAAGATGGGACTAGCTACTACGAGCAGTACTTC
TRBV6-6,NA,TRBJ2-5,TRBD2,CASSLRSSGGGETQYF,TGTGCCAGCAGTCTGCGATCTAGCGGGGGGGGAGAGACCCAGTACTTC
TRBV7-9,NA,TRBJ1-2,NA,CASSLAFDTANYGYTF,TGTGCCAGCAGCTTAGCGTTCGACACAGCTAACTATGGCTACACCTTC
TRBV30,NA,TRBJ2-1,TRBD2,CACIWTSGSLEQFF,TGTGCCTGCATCTGGACTAGCGGGAGTCTCGAGCAGTTCTTC
TRBV10-3,NA,TRBJ1-2,NA,CAISESIAFTF,TGTGCCATCAGTGAGTCGATCGCGTTCACCTTC
TRBV6-6,NA,TRBJ1-2,TRBD1,CASTSDRGNYGYTF,TGTGCCAGCACCTCGGACAGGGGAAACTATGGCTACACCTTC
TRBV6-1,NA,TRBJ1-5,TRBD1,CASSAYGTGVGNQPQHF,TGTGCCAGCAGTGCATACGGGACAGGGGTGGGAAATCAGCCCCAGCATTTT
TRBV19,NA,TRBJ2-1,NA,CASSGGALNEQFF,TGTGCCAGTAGTGGGGGGGCCTTGAATGAGCAGTTCTTC
TRBV2,few,TRBJ2-2,NA,CASSGQRVTGLFF,TGTGCCAGCAGTGGCCAGCGGGTAACAGGGCTGTTTTTT
TRBV6-5,once,TRBJ1-2,NA,CASTRDNSNYGYTF,TGTGCCAGTACCCGGGACAATTCTAACTATGGCTACACCTTC
TRBV19,NA,TRBJ2-1,TRBD2,CASSRFGTSGVSSYNEQFF,TGTGCCAGTAGTCGATTCGGGACTAGCGGGGTCAGCTCCTACAATGAGCAGTTCTTC
TRBV11-2,once,TRBJ2-7,NA,CASSLRGLTYEQYF,TGTGCCAGCAGTCTGCGGGGGCTTACCTACGAGCAGTACTTC
TRBV27,few,TRBJ1-1,NA,CASQRGTAYLRGEAFF,TGTGCCAGCCAACGGGGAACAGCCTACCTTCGGGGTGAAGCTTTCTTT
TRBV7-6,NA,TRBJ2-3,TRBD2,CALTSGSTDTQYF,TGTGCCCTGACTAGCGGCAGCACAGATACGCAGTATTTT
TRBV6-6,NA,TRBJ1-1,TRBD1,CASSKQGFPTEAFF,TGTGCCAGCAGTAAACAGGGGTTTCCCACTGAAGCTTTCTTT
TRBV7-2,once,TRBJ1-2,NA,CASSTPWGDGGYTF,TGTGCCAGCAGCACTCCATGGGGGGATGGCGGCTACACCTTC
TRBV5-1,NA,TRBJ2-7,TRBD2,CASSPRLAGVYEQYF,TGCGCCAGCAGCCCACGACTAGCGGGGGTCTACGAGCAGTACTTC
TRBV10-2,NA,TRBJ1-4,TRBD1,CASSGEQGAGRANEKLFF,TGCGCCAGCAGTGGCGAACAGGGGGCCGGTCGAGCTAATGAAAAACTGTTTTTT
TRBV2,NA,TRBJ2-7,NA,CASRGSEVQYF,TGTGCCAGCAGGGGTTCAGAGGTGCAGTACTTC
TRBV10-3,NA,TRBJ2-3,NA,CAISESALVSGPDTQYF,TGTGCCATCAGTGAGTCGGCGCTAGTAAGTGGTCCAGATACGCAGTATTTT
TRBV27,NA,TRBJ1-5,TRBD1,CASSRTGRNQPQHF,TGTGCCAGCTCAAGGACAGGGCGAAATCAGCCCCAGCATTTT
TRBV9,once,TRBJ2-3,TRBD2,CANNLRGGYDTQYF,TGTGCCAACAACTTGCGGGGAGGGTATGATACGCAGTATTTT
TRBV5-1,NA,TRBJ1-4,NA,CASSLAGFNEKLFF,TGCGCCAGCAGCTTGGCCGGGTTTAATGAAAAACTGTTTTTT
TRBV5-1,NA,TRBJ1-1,TRBD1,CASSTTGVLGNTEAFF,TGCGCCAGCAGCACAACAGGGGTTTTGGGGAACACTGAAGCTTTCTTT
TRBV4-2,NA,TRBJ1-2,NA,CASSQEYLGADGYTF,TGTGCCAGCAGCCAAGAATACCTGGGAGCGGATGGCTACACCTTC
TRBV6-5,NA,TRBJ1-5,NA,CASSSGGGGNSAQHF,TGTGCCAGCAGTAGTGGAGGTGGGGGGAATTCGGCCCAGCATTTT
TRBV7-9,NA,TRBJ2-2,NA,CATGSAGPNTGELFF,TGTGCCACCGGCTCGGCAGGGCCGAACACCGGGGAGCTGTTTTTT
TRBV7-8,NA,TRBJ1-1,NA,CASSSQKNTEAFF,TGTGCCAGCAGCTCACAGAAGAACACTGAAGCTTTCTTT
TRBV5-1,NA,TRBJ1-2,NA,CASSLAGGRGYGYTF,TGCGCCAGCAGCTTGGCCGGGGGGCGCGGCTATGGCTACACCTTC
TRBV4-2,once,TRBJ2-5,TRBD1,CASSQGQKETQYF,TGTGCCAGCAGCCAGGGACAGAAAGAGACCCAGTACTTC
TRBV5-6,NA,TRBJ2-1,TRBD2,CASSFGTSGINEQFF,TGTGCCAGCAGCTTTGGGACTAGCGGTATAAATGAGCAGTTCTTC
TRBV7-3,NA,TRBJ2-2,NA,CASSLGGSHGELFF,TGTGCCAGCAGCTTAGGCGGTTCTCACGGGGAGCTGTTTTTT
TRBV9,NA,TRBJ1-1,TRBD1,CASSTRDRVDTEAFF,TGTGCCAGCAGCACCCGGGACAGGGTTGACACTGAAGCTTTCTTT
TRBV6-4,NA,TRBJ2-2,TRBD2,CASSDSGGANTGELFF,TGTGCCAGCAGTGACTCGGGGGGGGCGAACACCGGGGAGCTGTTTTTT
TRBV7-9,NA,TRBJ2-7,TRBD1,CASSPRDRAYEQYF,TGTGCCAGCAGCCCCAGGGACAGAGCCTACGAGCAGTACTTC
TRBV18,NA,TRBJ2-2,TRBD1,CASSQGQGGTGELFF,TGTGCCAGCTCCCAAGGACAGGGAGGAACCGGGGAGCTGTTTTTT
TRBV6-5,NA,TRBJ1-1,NA,CASSYGESTEAFF,TGTGCCAGCAGTTACGGGGAGAGCACTGAAGCTTTCTTT
TRBV5-1,once,TRBJ2-2,TRBD1,CASSWMTGITGELFF,TGCGCCAGCAGCTGGATGACAGGGATCACCGGGGAGCTGTTTTTT
TRBV27,NA,TRBJ2-7,NA,CASSLGSFGEQYF,TGTGCCAGCAGTTTAGGGAGCTTCGGGGAGCAGTACTTC
TRBV2,NA,TRBJ2-3,NA,CASSERERQGGNTQYF,TGTGCCAGCAGTGAACGGGAGAGGCAGGGTGGGAATACGCAGTATTTT
TRBV11-2,once,TRBJ1-4,NA,CASSLGSSEKLFF,TGTGCCAGCAGCTTAGGGTCCAGTGAAAAACTGTTTTTT
TRBV15,NA,TRBJ2-5,NA,CATSISSETQYF,TGTGCCACCAGCATATCGAGTGAGACCCAGTACTTC
TRBV20-1,NA,TRBJ1-1,TRBD1,CSARDRTEAFF,TGCAGTGCTAGGGACAGGACTGAAGCTTTCTTT
TRBV7-3,NA,TRBJ2-5,NA,CASSLNSQETQYF,TGTGCCAGCAGCTTGAACAGTCAAGAGACCCAGTACTTC
TRBV6-1,NA,TRBJ2-5,TRBD2,CASSEFPGISGETQYF,TGTGCCAGCAGTGAATTTCCTGGCATTAGCGGGGAGACCCAGTACTTC
TRBV4-3,NA,TRBJ2-2,NA,CASSQGRAGGFGELFF,TGCGCCAGCAGCCAAGGGCGGGCGGGCGGTTTCGGGGAGCTGTTTTTT
TRBV4-1,few,TRBJ1-5,NA,CASSLEQSSNQPQHF,TGCGCCAGCAGCCTTGAGCAATCTAGCAATCAGCCCCAGCATTTT
TRBV6-1,NA,TRBJ1-5,NA,CASRYGGTGNQPQHF,TGTGCCAGCAGGTATGGGGGGACTGGCAATCAGCCCCAGCATTTT
TRBV6-5,NA,TRBJ1-2,TRBD1,CASSRDSINYGYTF,TGTGCCAGCAGTAGGGACAGTATTAACTATGGCTACACCTTC
TRBV29-1,NA,TRBJ2-3,TRBD1,CSVARDSLDTQYF,TGCAGCGTTGCTCGGGACAGTTTAGATACGCAGTATTTT
TRBV18,NA,TRBJ1-5,TRBD1,CASSVDRAKEGNQPQHF,TGTGCCAGCTCCGTCGACAGGGCGAAGGAGGGCAATCAGCCCCAGCATTTT
TRBV5-4,NA,TRBJ2-5,TRBD2,CASSSRLAGRETQYF,TGTGCCAGCAGCTCCAGACTAGCGGGACGGGAGACCCAGTACTTC
TRBV6-5,NA,TRBJ1-2,TRBD1,CASSQGQNSYGYTF,TGTGCCAGCAGCCAGGGACAGAACTCCTATGGCTACACCTTC
TRBV5-6,NA,TRBJ1-6,NA,CASSFGSSYNSPLHF,TGTGCCAGCAGCTTTGGGAGCTCCTATAATTCACCCCTCCACTTT
TRBV2,NA,TRBJ2-1,TRBD1,CASSTGASSYNEQFF,TGTGCCAGCAGTACAGGGGCTAGCTCCTACAATGAGCAGTTCTTC